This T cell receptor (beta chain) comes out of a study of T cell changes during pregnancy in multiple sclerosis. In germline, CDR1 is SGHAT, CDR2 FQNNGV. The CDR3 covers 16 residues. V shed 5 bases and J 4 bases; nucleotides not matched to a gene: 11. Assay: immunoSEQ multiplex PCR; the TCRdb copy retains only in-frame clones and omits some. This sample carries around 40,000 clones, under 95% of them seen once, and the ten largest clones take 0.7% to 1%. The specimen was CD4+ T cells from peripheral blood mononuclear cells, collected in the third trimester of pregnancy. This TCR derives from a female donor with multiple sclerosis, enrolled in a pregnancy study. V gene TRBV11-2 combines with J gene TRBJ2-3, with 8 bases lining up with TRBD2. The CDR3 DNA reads TGTGCCAGCAGCCCGCGGAGGGCGGGAGGAGCAGATACGCAGTATTTT. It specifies CASSPRRAGGADTQYF.